This section outlines one TCR beta chain sequence together with its context. This specimen comes from a study of blood T cell repertoires in COVID-19. As processed by the authors: Amplification of reference gene primers provided the estimated nucleated cell counts. Clones were sequenced by immunoSEQ multiplex PCR, and TCRdb holds only the in-frame ones, with some missing. V and J calls and clone size are copied from that table; D and trimming were computed from the DNA. The sample records approximately 170,000 clones, around 82% being singletons. J gave up 0 bases and V 3 bases, and 2 bases lay outside the gene matches. There are 14 residues in the CDR3. Germline CDR1 reads KGHSH; CDR2 reads LQKENI.

The clonotype originates from a woman aged 80 or older with acute or convalescent COVID-19. The V gene is TRBV18, the J gene TRBJ2-7, with 7 bases aligning to TRBD2. Input material: peripheral blood. The CDR3 DNA sequence: TGTGCCAGCTCACCGCGGGGGAGCTCCTACGAGCAGTACTTC. This gives the protein CASSPRGSSYEQYF.